What follows are 30 T cell receptor beta chains derived from one specimen sequenced in a study of cytomegalovirus exposure and HLA in healthy donors. Data came from immunoSEQ multiplex PCR; TCRdb stores just in-frame clones and leaves some out. The data show roughly 100,000 clones, roughly nine tenths seen once. Sequenced input: PBMCs. The receptors originated from a woman younger than 35 in good health and CMV-seropositive.

In its sample, this clone was seen a few times. The chain is built from TRBV4-1 and TRBJ2-2; D uncertain. The CDR3 has 14 amino acids. Germline V gives CDR1 MGHRA, CDR2 YSYEKL. The V and J ends lost 5 bases and 1 base respectively, with 8 bases between them. CDR3 sequence reads: CASSTRLNTGELFF. In DNA form, the CDR3 reads TGCGCCAGCAGCACCCGACTGAACACCGGGGAGCTGTTTTTT.

J is TRBJ1-1 and V is TRBV28; 12 bases map to TRBD1. This CDR3 contains 16 residues. V trimming: 5 bases; J trimming: 2 bases; junction bases outside the gene matches: 6. CDR1 is MDHEN and CDR2 is SYDVKM in the germline V gene. CDR3 loop: CASSPPGQGANTEAFF. The CDR3 DNA reads TGTGCCAGCAGTCCACCGGGACAGGGGGCAAACACTGAAGCTTTCTTT.

The CDR3 sequence is CASSVAAAEGEQYF. CDR3 nucleotide sequence: TGTGCCAGCAGCGTAGCAGCGGCAGAGGGCGAGCAGTACTTC. The chain employs TRBV9 and TRBJ2-7; D perhaps matches TRBD2 (5 bases). The V end lost 0 bases, the J end lost 6 bases, and 13 bases lay between the germline ends. CDR1 is SGDLS, CDR2 YYNGEE, per germline. The CDR3 consists of 14 residues. The variable domain in full, completed from reference TRBV9 and TRBJ2-7, reads DSGVTQTPKHLITATGQRVTLRCSPRSGDLSVYWYQQSLDQGLQFLIQYYNGEERAKGNILERFSAQQFPDLHSELNLSSLELGDSALYFCASSVAAAEGEQYFGPGTRLTVT.

This chain connects TRBV27 to TRBJ1-4, with D possibly TRBD1 on 5 matching bases. This CDR3 region has 13 residues. Germline values: CDR1 MNHEY, CDR2 SMNVEV (reference sequence). The V end was cut by 7 bases, the J end by 3 bases, with 9 bases between. The CDR3 loop reads CASMGGANEKLFF. The CDR3 DNA sequence: TGTGCCAGCATGGGGGGGGCTAATGAAAAACTGTTTTTT.

This chain uses TRBV13 with TRBJ2-7; TRBD1 agrees at 7 bases. J lost 3 bases, V lost 8 bases, and 16 bases had no gene match. Germline V gene sequence: CDR1 PRHDT, CDR2 FYEKMQ (reference sequence). The CDR3 sequence is 16 residues long. The CDR3 DNA follows: TGTGCCAGCGGACCAACTACGGGACAGAATAGCTACGAGCAGTACTTC. The encoded protein is CASGPTTGQNSYEQYF.

The rearrangement uses TRBV9 and TRBJ2-1; unclear D gene. V lost 1 base and J lost 8, with 16 bases in between. There are 15 residues in the CDR3. Per germline, CDR1 SGDLS and CDR2 YYNGEE. The CDR3, as DNA: TGTGCCAGCAGCGTATCCGGCGGTCCCGGCGATGAGCAGTTCTTC. Translating it yields CASSVSGGPGDEQFF.

The chain employs TRBV9 and TRBJ2-3; 8 nucleotides align to TRBD2. J was trimmed by 5 bases and V by 2 bases; bases with no gene match: 10. In germline, CDR1 is SGDLS, CDR2 YYNGEE. The CDR3 totals 16 residues. CDR3 sequence (DNA): TGTGCCAGCAGCGTTGGCGCGGGGGGCCGGATAGATACGCAGTATTTT. This sequence encodes CASSVGAGGRIDTQYF. Filled out from reference TRBV9 and TRBJ2-3, the complete variable domain reads DSGVTQTPKHLITATGQRVTLRCSPRSGDLSVYWYQQSLDQGLQFLIQYYNGEERAKGNILERFSAQQFPDLHSELNLSSLELGDSALYFCASSVGAGGRIDTQYFGPGTRLTVL.

This chain joins TRBV7-9 and TRBJ2-7; D is perhaps TRBD2 (6 bases). This CDR3 contains 14 residues. Per germline, CDR1 SEHNR and CDR2 FQNEAQ (reference sequence). Trimming removed 0 bases from V and 3 bases from J, with 9 bases in between. This CDR3 is CASSLAGEVYEQYF. In nucleotides, the CDR3 is TGTGCCAGCAGCTTAGCGGGGGAGGTCTACGAGCAGTACTTC.

The chain has TRBV7-6 and TRBJ2-5; the match to TRBD2 covers 10 bases. The CDR3 covers 16 residues. With V trimmed by 6 bases and J by 4 bases, 11 bases remained unmatched. CDR1 SGHVS and CDR2 FNYEAQ come from the germline V gene. CDR3 protein: CASSQGAASGGETQYF. The CDR3 DNA is TGTGCCAGCAGTCAGGGGGCGGCTAGCGGGGGAGAGACCCAGTACTTC.

The chain uses TRBV27 and TRBJ2-5, with 7 bases matching TRBD1. This CDR3 region has 14 residues. Germline V CDR1 and CDR2: MNHEY, SMNVEV (reference sequence). V trimming: 6 bases; J trimming: 2 bases; junction bases outside the gene matches: 6. CDR3 nucleotide sequence: TGTGCCAGCAGCCCGACGGGACAGCAAGAGACCCAGTACTTC. Translating gives CASSPTGQQETQYF.

The chain is built from TRBV9 and TRBJ1-1; tentatively, D is TRBD1 (5 bases). With 3 bases removed from V and 0 bases from J, the gap between germline ends came to 9 bases. Germline lookup yields CDR1 SGDLS and CDR2 YYNGEE. The CDR3 length is 14 residues. The CDR3 region is CASSETVMNTEAFF. CDR3 DNA sequence: TGTGCCAGCAGCGAGACAGTAATGAACACTGAAGCTTTCTTT. Variable domain in full (rest from reference TRBV9 and TRBJ1-1): DSGVTQTPKHLITATGQRVTLRCSPRSGDLSVYWYQQSLDQGLQFLIQYYNGEERAKGNILERFSAQQFPDLHSELNLSSLELGDSALYFCASSETVMNTEAFFGQGTRLTVV.

The rearrangement joins TRBV7-6 to TRBJ2-7; D is perhaps TRBD1 (5 bases). Germline CDR1 reads SGHVS; CDR2 reads FNYEAQ. The ends were cut back, 1 base at V and 2 bases at J, with 12 bases in the middle. The CDR3 covers 15 residues. The CDR3 loop is CASSLEGQDPYEQYV. In DNA form, the CDR3 reads TGTGCCAGCAGCTTAGAGGGGCAGGACCCCTACGAGCAGTACGTC.

The chain employs TRBV2 and TRBJ2-2; D may be TRBD2 (5 bases). This CDR3 region has 13 residues. Trimming took off 5 bases at V and 4 bases at J, with 8 bases between the two ends. The germline V gene has CDR1 SNHLY and CDR2 FYNNEI. CDR3 residues: CASSSDSTGELFF. The CDR3 nucleotides are TGTGCCAGCAGTTCGGACTCCACCGGGGAGCTGTTTTTT.

The rearrangement joins TRBV7-2 to TRBJ1-5; 12 bases map to TRBD1. Germline CDR1 and CDR2: SGHTA and FQGNSA. J gave up 2 bases and V 5 bases, and 7 bases lay outside the gene matches. This CDR3 comprises 17 residues. CDR3 protein: CASSRSGTGGRNQPQHF. The CDR3 DNA is TGTGCCAGCAGCCGCTCCGGGACAGGGGGCCGCAATCAGCCCCAGCATTTT.

The rearrangement links TRBV19 to TRBJ1-2, with 9 bases that match TRBD1. This CDR3 spans 17 amino acids. V was clipped by 4 bases and J by 8 bases; unmatched bases: 17. From germline, CDR1 is LNHDA and CDR2 SQIVND (reference sequence). The CDR3 DNA is TGTGCCAGTAGTACTACCCGGACAGGGGCCAGAGTACAGGGCTACACCTTC. Translating gives CASSTTRTGARVQGYTF.

This rearrangement joins TRBV13 to TRBJ2-5, with D tentatively TRBD1 (6 bases). This CDR3 has 14 amino acids. Germline V gives CDR1 PRHDT, CDR2 FYEKMQ (reference sequence). Trimming cost V 1 base and J 3 bases, with 9 bases left between them. The CDR3 DNA is TGTGCCAGCAGCTTAGTAGGGGGAAAAGAGACCCAGTACTTC. It translates to CASSLVGGKETQYF.

In nucleotides, the CDR3 is TGTGCCAGCAGCGCAGGGACAGGGGCTAACACTGAAGCTTTCTTT. Translation: CASSAGTGANTEAFF. The chain links TRBV9 to TRBJ1-1, with TRBD1 matching 10 bases. V was pared by 3 bases and J by 2 bases, with 4 bases of the junction left unmatched. Germline V lookup: CDR1 SGDLS, CDR2 YYNGEE. The CDR3 contains 15 residues.

This chain uses TRBV28 with TRBJ2-7; 7 nucleotides match TRBD1. The junction had 6 bases not matched to a gene; V was cut back by 2 bases and J by 5 bases. The CDR3 extends over 14 amino acids. Germline CDR1 and CDR2: MDHEN and SYDVKM. The CDR3 spells CASSLGTVINEQYF. The CDR3, as DNA: TGTGCCAGCAGTTTAGGGACAGTGATCAACGAGCAGTACTTC.

The chain recombines TRBV28 with TRBJ1-1; the D gene is possibly TRBD1 (5 bases). From germline, CDR1 is MDHEN and CDR2 SYDVKM. Between the trimmed V and J ends, which lost 2 bases and 5 bases, there was a span of 21 bases. The CDR3 sequence is 17 residues long. The CDR3 protein is CASSLRFQGSMRTEAFF. CDR3 sequence (DNA): TGTGCCAGCAGTTTAAGGTTCCAGGGATCCATGAGAACTGAAGCTTTCTTT.

This chain joins TRBV4-2 and TRBJ2-5; no clear D gene. Germline V gives CDR1 LGHNA, CDR2 YNFKEQ. The V and J ends lost 0 bases and 4 bases respectively, with 3 bases between them. The CDR3 is made up of 12 amino acids. The DNA of the CDR3 is TGTGCCAGCAGCCAAGATCGAGAGACCCAGTACTTC. Its protein product is CASSQDRETQYF.

The chain has TRBV7-8 and TRBJ1-5; D ambiguous. Germline lookup yields CDR1 SGHVS and CDR2 FQNEAQ. V lost 0 bases to trimming and J lost 0 bases, with 12 bases between them. The CDR3 length is 17 residues. The CDR3 nucleotides are TGTGCCAGCAGCTTAGCGCGTGGTGTTGGTAGCAATCAGCCCCAGCATTTT. It yields the protein CASSLARGVGSNQPQHF.

This clone was seen just once. The V gene is TRBV18, the J gene TRBJ1-1, with 7 bases lining up with TRBD1. The CDR3 sequence is 13 residues long. The germline CDR1 and CDR2 sequences are KGHSH and LQKENI. The V and J ends lost 8 bases and 4 bases, in that order; junction bases with no gene match: 7. Here the CDR3 DNA reads TGTGCCAGCCAAGAGGGGGCATTCACTGAAGCTTTCTTT. This codes for CASQEGAFTEAFF.

This clone was seen only a few times. The CDR3 DNA sequence: TGTGCCAGCAGTTACGGCACAGTTCCTAATTCACCCCTCCACTTT. It yields the protein CASSYGTVPNSPLHF. V gene TRBV6-7 combines with J gene TRBJ1-6; no reliable D call. Being an ORF, TRBV6-7 has a function that is uncertain. The CDR3 consists of 15 residues. V was cut by 2 bases and J by 6 bases, with 11 bases left in between.

The chain couples TRBV28 to TRBJ2-3, with unresolved D. The germline CDR1 and CDR2 sequences are MDHEN and SYDVKM. The V end lost 2 bases, the J end lost 3 bases, and 12 bases lay between the germline ends. This CDR3 is 15 amino acids long. CDR3 sequence reads: CASSLSPSGTDTQYF. The CDR3 nucleotides read TGTGCCAGCAGTTTAAGCCCTTCTGGTACAGATACGCAGTATTTT.

The chain links TRBV2 to TRBJ2-7; 10 bases are shared with TRBD1. The CDR3 contains 15 residues. The V and J ends lost 7 bases and 2 bases, in that order; junction bases with no gene match: 8. Germline assignment: CDR1 SNHLY and CDR2 FYNNEI. Written as DNA, the CDR3 is TGTGCCAGCAAGCCCGACAGGGGGCGCGCCTACGAGCAGTACTTC. This codes for CASKPDRGRAYEQYF. The entire variable domain, with the rest obtained from reference TRBV2 and TRBJ2-7, is as follows: EPEVTQTPSHQVTQMGQEVILRCVPISNHLYFYWYRQILGQKVEFLVSFYNNEISEKSEIFDDQFSVERPDGSNFTLKIRSTKLEDSAMYFCASKPDRGRAYEQYFGPGTRLTVT.

The genes are TRBV10-3 and TRBJ2-1; 9 nucleotides align to TRBD2. The V gene end was trimmed by 4 bases and the J gene end by 4 bases; junction bases not matched to a gene: 2. CDR1 and CDR2 from the germline V gene are ENHRY and SYGVKD. This CDR3 is built from 14 residues. This CDR3 reads CAISGAGGYNEQFF. Here the CDR3 DNA reads TGTGCCATCAGTGGGGCGGGGGGGTACAATGAGCAGTTCTTC.

The rearrangement links TRBV6-5 to TRBJ2-7; 8 bases line up with TRBD1. The CDR3 consists of 14 residues. V gave up 6 bases and J gave up 4 bases; unmatched junction bases: 8. Germline lookup yields CDR1 MNHEY and CDR2 SVGAGI. The CDR3 DNA sequence: TGTGCCAGCAGCCCCGGGACAGGACGGTACGAGCAGTACGTC. Its protein is CASSPGTGRYEQYV.

This sequence joins TRBV10-3 and TRBJ1-1; TRBD1 aligns across 10 bases. Germline-derived CDR1 and CDR2 are ENHRY and SYGVKD. This CDR3 spans 13 amino acids. The V and J ends lost 6 bases and 5 bases, in that order; junction bases with no gene match: 3. CDR3 residues: CAIRTGGGTEAFF. The CDR3 bases are TGTGCCATCAGGACAGGGGGCGGGACTGAAGCTTTCTTT.

The chain carries TRBV18 and TRBJ2-6, with D possibly matching TRBD2 (6 bases). The CDR3 consists of 17 residues. Trimming removed 6 bases from V and 0 bases from J, with 15 bases in between. CDR1 is KGHSH and CDR2 is LQKENI in the germline V gene. The CDR3 DNA reads TGTGCCAGCTCCCTCGGCGGGGTGATCTCTGGGGCCAACGTCCTGACTTTC. It is translated as CASSLGGVISGANVLTF.

This clone was observed once. This chain uses TRBV19 with TRBJ1-6; D not resolved. This CDR3 comprises 18 residues. Per the germline V gene, CDR1 is LNHDA and CDR2 is SQIVND (reference sequence). The germline V and J ends were trimmed by 2 bases and 9 bases, with 23 bases remaining between them. CDR3 protein: CASSIHKRTRGFGSPLHF. The CDR3 nucleotides are TGTGCCAGTAGTATACATAAAAGGACTCGAGGTTTTGGTTCACCCCTCCACTTT.